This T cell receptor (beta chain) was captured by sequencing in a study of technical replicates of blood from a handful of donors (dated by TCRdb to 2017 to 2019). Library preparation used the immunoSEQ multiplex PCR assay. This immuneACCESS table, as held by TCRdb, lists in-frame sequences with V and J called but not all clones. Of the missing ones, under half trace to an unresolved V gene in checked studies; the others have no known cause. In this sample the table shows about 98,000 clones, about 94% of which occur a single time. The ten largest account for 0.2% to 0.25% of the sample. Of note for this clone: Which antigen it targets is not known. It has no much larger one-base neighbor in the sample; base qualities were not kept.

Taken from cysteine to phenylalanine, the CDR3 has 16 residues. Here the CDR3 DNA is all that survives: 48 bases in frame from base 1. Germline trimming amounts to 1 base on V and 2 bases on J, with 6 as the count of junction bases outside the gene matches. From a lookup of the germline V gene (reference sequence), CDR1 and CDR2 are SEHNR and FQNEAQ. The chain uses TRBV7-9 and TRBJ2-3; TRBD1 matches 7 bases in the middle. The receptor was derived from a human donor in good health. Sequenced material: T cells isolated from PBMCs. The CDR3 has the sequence CASSLVETGYTDTQYF. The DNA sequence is TGTGCCAGCAGCTTAGTCGAGACAGGGTACACAGATACGCAGTATTTT.